This TCR beta chain was identified during a study of T cell changes during pregnancy in multiple sclerosis. The CDR3 runs 15 residues. Germline loops: CDR1 ENHRY, CDR2 SYGVKD. The V segment lost 6 bases and the J segment 0 bases; nucleotides outside the gene matches: 4. Using immunoSEQ multiplex PCR, the repertoire was profiled, and TCRdb retains in-frame clones only, with some absent. The sample includes 50,000 to 65,000 clones, about nine tenths of them seen just once. The source of this sequence is a female donor in good health, enrolled as a control in a pregnancy study. The chain uses TRBV10-3 and TRBJ2-2; 7 positions agree with TRBD1. The material sequenced was peripheral blood, taken in the third trimester of pregnancy. The CDR3 DNA sequence: TGTGCCATCAGGCAGGGGGTTGCGAACACCGGGGAGCTGTTTTTT. Translated: CAIRQGVANTGELFF.